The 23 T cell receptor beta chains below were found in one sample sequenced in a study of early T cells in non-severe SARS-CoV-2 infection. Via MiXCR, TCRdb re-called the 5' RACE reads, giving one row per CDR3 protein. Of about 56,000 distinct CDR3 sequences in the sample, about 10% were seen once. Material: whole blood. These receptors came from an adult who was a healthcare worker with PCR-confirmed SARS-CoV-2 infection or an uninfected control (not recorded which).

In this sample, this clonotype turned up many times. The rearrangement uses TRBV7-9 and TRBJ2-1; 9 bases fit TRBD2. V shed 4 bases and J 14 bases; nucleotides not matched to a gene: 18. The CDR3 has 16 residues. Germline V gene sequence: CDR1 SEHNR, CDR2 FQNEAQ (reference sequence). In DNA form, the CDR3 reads TGTGCCAGCAGCTCCGAGCCCTACATAGCGGGAGTCCTGAAGTTCTTC. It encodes CASSSEPYIAGVLKFF. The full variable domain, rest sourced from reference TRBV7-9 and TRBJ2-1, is DTGVSQNPRHKITKRGQNVTFRCDPISEHNRLYWYRQTLGQGPEFLTYFQNEAQLEKSRLLSDRFSAERPKGSFSTLEIQRTEQGDSAMYLCASSSEPYIAGVLKFFGPGTRLTVL.

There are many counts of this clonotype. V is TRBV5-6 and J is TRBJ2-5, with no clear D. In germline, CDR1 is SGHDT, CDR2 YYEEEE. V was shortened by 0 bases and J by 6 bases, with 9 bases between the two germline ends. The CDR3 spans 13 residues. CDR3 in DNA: TGTGCCAGCAGCTTGGGACCGACGAAGACCCAGTACTTC. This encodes CASSLGPTKTQYF.

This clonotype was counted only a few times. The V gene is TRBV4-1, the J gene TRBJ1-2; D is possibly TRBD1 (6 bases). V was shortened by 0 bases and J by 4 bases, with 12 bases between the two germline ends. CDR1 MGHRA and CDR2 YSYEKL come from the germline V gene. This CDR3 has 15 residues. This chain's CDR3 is CASSQDRNRVYGYTF. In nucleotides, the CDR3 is TGCGCCAGCAGCCAAGATCGGAACAGGGTCTATGGCTACACCTTC.

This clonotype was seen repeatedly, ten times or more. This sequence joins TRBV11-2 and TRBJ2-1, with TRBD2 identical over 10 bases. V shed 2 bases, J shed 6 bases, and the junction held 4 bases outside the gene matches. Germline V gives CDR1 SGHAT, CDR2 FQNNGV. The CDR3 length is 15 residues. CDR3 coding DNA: TGTGCCAGCAGCTTACTAGCGGGGGCCTTCAATGAGCAGTTCTTC. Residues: CASSLLAGAFNEQFF.

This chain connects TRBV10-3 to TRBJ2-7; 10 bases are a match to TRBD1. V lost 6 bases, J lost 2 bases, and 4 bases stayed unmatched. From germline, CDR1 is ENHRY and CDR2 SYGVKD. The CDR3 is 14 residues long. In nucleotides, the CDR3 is TGTGCCATCAGGGGGACAGGGGTCACCTACGAGCAGTACTTC. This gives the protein CAIRGTGVTYEQYF.

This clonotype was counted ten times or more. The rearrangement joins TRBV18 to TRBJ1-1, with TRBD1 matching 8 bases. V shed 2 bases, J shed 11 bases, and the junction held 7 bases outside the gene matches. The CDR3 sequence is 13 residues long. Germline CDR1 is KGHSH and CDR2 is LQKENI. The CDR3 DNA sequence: TGTGCCAGCTCACCAGACAGGGGAAGTTGGGCTTTCTTT. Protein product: CASSPDRGSWAFF.

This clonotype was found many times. The CDR3 protein is CASSAGSSYNEQFF. The CDR3 DNA is TGCGCCAGCAGCGCCGGTAGCTCCTACAATGAGCAGTTCTTC. The gene calls are TRBV5-1 and TRBJ2-1; D unclear. CDR3 length: 14 residues. V was shortened by 4 bases and J by 0 bases, with 8 bases between the two germline ends. The germline gives CDR1 SGHRS, CDR2 YFSETQ.

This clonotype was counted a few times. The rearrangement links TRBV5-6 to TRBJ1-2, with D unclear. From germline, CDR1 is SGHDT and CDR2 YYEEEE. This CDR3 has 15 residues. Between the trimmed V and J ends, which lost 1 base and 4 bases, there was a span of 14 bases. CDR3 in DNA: TGTGCCAGCAGCTTGTCTTTCCTGACCCGCTATGGCTACACCTTC. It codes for CASSLSFLTRYGYTF.

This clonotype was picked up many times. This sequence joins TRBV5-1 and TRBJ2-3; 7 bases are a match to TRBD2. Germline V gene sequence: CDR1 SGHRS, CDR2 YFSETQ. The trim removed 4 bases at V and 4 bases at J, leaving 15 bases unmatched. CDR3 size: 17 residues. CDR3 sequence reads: CASSALLASRAADTQYF. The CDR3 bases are TGCGCCAGCAGCGCCTTACTAGCGTCGAGGGCGGCAGATACGCAGTATTTT.

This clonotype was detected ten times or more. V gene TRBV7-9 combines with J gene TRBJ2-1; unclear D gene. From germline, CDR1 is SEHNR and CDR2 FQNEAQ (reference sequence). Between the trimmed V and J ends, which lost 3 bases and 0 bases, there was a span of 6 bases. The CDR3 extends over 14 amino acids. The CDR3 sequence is CASSLASSYNEQFF. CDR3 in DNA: TGTGCCAGCAGCTTGGCTAGCTCCTACAATGAGCAGTTCTTC.

The CDR3: CASSLSGSLNEQFF. DNA for the CDR3: TGTGCCAGCAGCCTGAGCGGGAGTCTGAATGAGCAGTTCTTC. This chain joins TRBV7-6 and TRBJ2-1; 8 bases align to TRBD2. Germline V gene lookup returns CDR1 SGHVS and CDR2 FNYEAQ. The CDR3 consists of 14 residues. V was clipped by 5 bases and J by 7 bases; unmatched bases: 7. Full variable domain (rest looked up from reference TRBV7-6 and TRBJ2-1): GAGVSQSPRYKVTKRGQDVALRCDPISGHVSLYWYRQALGQGPEFLTYFNYEAQQDKSGLPNDRFSAERPEGSISTLTIQRTEQRDSAMYRCASSLSGSLNEQFFGPGTRLTVL.

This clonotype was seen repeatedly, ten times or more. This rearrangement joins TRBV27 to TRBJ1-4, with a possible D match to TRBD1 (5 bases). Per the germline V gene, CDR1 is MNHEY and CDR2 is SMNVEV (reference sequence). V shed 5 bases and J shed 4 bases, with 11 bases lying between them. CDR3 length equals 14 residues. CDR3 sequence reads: CASSPRDHNEKLFF. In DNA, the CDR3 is TGTGCCAGCAGTCCCCGGGACCATAATGAAAAACTGTTTTTT.

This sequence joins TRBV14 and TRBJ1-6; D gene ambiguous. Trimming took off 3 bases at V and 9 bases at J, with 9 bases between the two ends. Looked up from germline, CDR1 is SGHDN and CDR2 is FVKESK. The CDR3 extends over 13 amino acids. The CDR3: CASSQDRSSPLHF. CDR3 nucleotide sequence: TGTGCCAGCAGCCAGGACCGGAGTTCACCCCTCCACTTT.

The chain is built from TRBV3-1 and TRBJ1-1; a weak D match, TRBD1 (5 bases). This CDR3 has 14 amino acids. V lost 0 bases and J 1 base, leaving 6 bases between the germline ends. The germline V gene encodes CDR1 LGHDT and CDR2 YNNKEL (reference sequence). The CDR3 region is CASSQDTGNTEAFF. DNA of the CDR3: TGTGCCAGCAGCCAAGATACAGGGAACACTGAAGCTTTCTTT.

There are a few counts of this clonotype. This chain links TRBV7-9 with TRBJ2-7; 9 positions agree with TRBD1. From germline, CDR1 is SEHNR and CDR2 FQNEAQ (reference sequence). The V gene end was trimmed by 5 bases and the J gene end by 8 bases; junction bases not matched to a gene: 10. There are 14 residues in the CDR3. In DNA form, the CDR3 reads TGTGCCAGCAGCGAGGGGACAGGGTTTCAGCAGCAGTACTTC. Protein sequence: CASSEGTGFQQQYF.

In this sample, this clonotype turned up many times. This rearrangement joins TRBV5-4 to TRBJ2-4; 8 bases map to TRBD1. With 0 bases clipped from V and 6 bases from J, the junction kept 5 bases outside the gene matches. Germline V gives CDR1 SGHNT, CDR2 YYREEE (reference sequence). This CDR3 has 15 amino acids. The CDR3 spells CASSLDPGGLNIQYF. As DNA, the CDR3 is TGTGCCAGCAGCTTGGATCCAGGGGGCTTAAACATTCAGTACTTC.

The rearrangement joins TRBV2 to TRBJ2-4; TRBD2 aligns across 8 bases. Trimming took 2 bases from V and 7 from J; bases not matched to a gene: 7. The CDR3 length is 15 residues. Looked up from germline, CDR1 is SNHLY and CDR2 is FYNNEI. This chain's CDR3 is CASSELAGRGNIQYF. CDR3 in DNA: TGTGCCAGCAGTGAATTAGCGGGACGGGGGAACATTCAGTACTTC.

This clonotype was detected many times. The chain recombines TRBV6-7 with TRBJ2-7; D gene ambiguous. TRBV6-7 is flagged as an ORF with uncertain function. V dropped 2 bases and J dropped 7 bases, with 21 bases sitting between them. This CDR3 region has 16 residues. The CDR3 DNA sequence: TGTGCCAGCAGTTACGGTCGGGCCTCGCCCTGGTGGGAGCAGTACTTC. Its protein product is CASSYGRASPWWEQYF.

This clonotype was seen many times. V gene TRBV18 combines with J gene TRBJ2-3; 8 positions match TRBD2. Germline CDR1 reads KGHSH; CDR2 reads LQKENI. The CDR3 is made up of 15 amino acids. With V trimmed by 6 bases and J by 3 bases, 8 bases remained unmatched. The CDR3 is CASSRSGSVTDTQYF. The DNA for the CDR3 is TGTGCCAGCTCCAGGAGCGGGAGTGTGACAGATACGCAGTATTTT. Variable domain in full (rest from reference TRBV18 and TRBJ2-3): NAGVMQNPRHLVRRRGQEARLRCSPMKGHSHVYWYRQLPEEGLKFMVYLQKENIIDESGMPKERFSAEFPKEGPSILRIQQVVRGDSAAYFCASSRSGSVTDTQYFGPGTRLTVL.

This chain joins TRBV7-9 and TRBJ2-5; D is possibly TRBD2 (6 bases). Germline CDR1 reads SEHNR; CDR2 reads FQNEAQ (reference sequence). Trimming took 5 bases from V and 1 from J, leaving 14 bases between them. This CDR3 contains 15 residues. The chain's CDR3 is CASSPYSRGQETQYF. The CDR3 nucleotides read TGTGCCAGCAGCCCCTACTCGCGGGGCCAAGAGACCCAGTACTTC.

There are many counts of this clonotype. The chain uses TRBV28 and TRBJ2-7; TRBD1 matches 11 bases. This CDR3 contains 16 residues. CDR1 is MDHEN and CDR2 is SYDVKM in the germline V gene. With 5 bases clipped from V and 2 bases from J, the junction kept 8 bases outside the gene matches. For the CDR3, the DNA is TGTGCCAGCAGTCCGTCCGTGGGACAGGGGGCCTACGAGCAGTACTTC. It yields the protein CASSPSVGQGAYEQYF.

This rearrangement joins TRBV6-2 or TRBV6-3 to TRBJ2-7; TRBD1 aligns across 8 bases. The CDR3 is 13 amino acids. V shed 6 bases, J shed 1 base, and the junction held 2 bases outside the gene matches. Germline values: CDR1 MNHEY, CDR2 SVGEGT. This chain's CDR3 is CASRWTGSYEQYF. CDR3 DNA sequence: TGTGCCAGCAGATGGACAGGGTCCTACGAGCAGTACTTC.

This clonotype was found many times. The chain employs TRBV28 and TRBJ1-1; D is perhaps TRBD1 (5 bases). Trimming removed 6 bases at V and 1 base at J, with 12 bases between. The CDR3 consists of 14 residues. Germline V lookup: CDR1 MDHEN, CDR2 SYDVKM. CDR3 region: CASRSPGGNTEAFF. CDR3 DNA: TGTGCCAGCAGATCCCCTGGGGGGAACACTGAAGCTTTCTTT. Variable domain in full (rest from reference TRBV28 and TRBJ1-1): DVKVTQSSRYLVKRTGEKVFLECVQDMDHENMFWYRQDPGLGLRLIYFSYDVKMKEKGDIPEGYSVSREKKERFSLILESASTNQTSMYLCASRSPGGNTEAFFGQGTRLTVV.